The source of this TCR beta chain is a study of cytomegalovirus exposure and HLA in healthy donors. The V end lost 1 base, the J end lost 5 bases, and 8 bases lay between the germline ends. The CDR3 length is 13 residues. From germline, CDR1 is LNHNV and CDR2 YYDKDF (reference sequence). 13 Jbeta primers and 60 Vbeta primers were used for the PCR. Only in-frame clones appear in the TCRdb table, and some are missing; sequencing was by immunoSEQ multiplex PCR. This table holds about 140,000 clones, roughly 90% found once. A note on this clone: What it recognizes is unknown.

Whole-study results and caveats: Accurate HLA-A and HLA-B prediction from TCR beta sequences was reported for most subjects. Reports credit the classifier with highly specific, highly sensitive diagnosis of cytomegalovirus status. A later analysis found that most CMV-associated TCR beta chains appeared HLA-restricted.

The J gene is TRBJ1-1, the V gene TRBV15; the D gene is possibly TRBD1 (5 bases). This clonotype was obtained from a woman in her thirties or forties in good health and CMV-seronegative. Material for sequencing was PBMCs. CDR3 DNA: TGTGCCACCAGCAGAGGGGGGGGGACTGAAGCTTTCTTT. It codes for CATSRGGGTEAFF.